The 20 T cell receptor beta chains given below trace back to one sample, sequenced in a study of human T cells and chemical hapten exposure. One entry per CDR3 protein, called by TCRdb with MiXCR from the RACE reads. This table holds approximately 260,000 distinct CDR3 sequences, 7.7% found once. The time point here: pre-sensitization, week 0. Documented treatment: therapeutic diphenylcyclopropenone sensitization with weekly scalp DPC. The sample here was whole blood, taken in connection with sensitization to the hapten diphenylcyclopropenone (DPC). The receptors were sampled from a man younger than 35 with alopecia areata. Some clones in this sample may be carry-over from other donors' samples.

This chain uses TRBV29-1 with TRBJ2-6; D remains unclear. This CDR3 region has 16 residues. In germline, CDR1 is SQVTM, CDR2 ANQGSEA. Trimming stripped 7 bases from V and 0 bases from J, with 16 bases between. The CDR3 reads CSATWSSLSGANVLTF. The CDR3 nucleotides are TGCAGCGCCACTTGGAGTTCACTCTCTGGGGCCAACGTCCTGACTTTC.

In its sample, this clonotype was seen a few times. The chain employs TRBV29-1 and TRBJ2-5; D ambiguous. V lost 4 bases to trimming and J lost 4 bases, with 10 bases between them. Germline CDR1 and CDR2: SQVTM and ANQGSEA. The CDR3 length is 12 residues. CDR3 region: CSVVGIGETQYF. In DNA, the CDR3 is TGCAGCGTTGTGGGCATCGGAGAGACCCAGTACTTC.

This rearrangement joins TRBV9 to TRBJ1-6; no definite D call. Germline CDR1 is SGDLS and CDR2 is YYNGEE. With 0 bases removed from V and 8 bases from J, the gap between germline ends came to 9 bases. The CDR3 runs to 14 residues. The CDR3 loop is CASSVESADSPLHF. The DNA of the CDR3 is TGTGCCAGCAGCGTAGAGTCAGCAGATTCACCCCTCCACTTT.

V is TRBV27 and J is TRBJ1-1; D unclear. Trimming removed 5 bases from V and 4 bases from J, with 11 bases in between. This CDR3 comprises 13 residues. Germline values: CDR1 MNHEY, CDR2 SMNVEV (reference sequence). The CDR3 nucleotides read TGTGCCAGCAGTCCCACAGTGGGCACTGAAGCTTTCTTT. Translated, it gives CASSPTVGTEAFF.

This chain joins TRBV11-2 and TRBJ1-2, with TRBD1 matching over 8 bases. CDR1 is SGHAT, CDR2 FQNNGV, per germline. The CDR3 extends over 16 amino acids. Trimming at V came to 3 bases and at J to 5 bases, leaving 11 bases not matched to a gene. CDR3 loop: CASSLGLRTGMYGYTF. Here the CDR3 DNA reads TGTGCCAGCAGCTTGGGACTTCGGACAGGGATGTATGGCTACACCTTC. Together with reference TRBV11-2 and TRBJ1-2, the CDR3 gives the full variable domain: EAGVAQSPRYKIIEKRQSVAFWCNPISGHATLYWYQQILGQGPKLLIQFQNNGVVDDSQLPKDRFSAERLKGVDSTLKIQPAKLEDSAVYLCASSLGLRTGMYGYTFGSGTRLTVV.

Here the CDR3 reads CAIRGTQEKLFF. CDR3 nucleotides: TGTGCCATCCGGGGGACCCAGGAAAAACTGTTTTTT. V is TRBV10-3 and J is TRBJ1-4; the D gene is possibly TRBD1 (5 bases). The germline CDR1 and CDR2 sequences are ENHRY and SYGVKD. Trimming removed 8 bases from V and 8 bases from J, with 12 bases in between. The CDR3 consists of 12 residues.

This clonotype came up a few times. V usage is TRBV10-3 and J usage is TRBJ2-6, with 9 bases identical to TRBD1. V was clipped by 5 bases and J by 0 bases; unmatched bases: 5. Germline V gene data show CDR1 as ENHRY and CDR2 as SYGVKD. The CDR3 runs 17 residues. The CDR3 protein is CAISTDRGRSGANVLTF. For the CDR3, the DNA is TGTGCCATCAGTACGGACAGGGGACGCTCTGGGGCCAACGTCCTGACTTTC.

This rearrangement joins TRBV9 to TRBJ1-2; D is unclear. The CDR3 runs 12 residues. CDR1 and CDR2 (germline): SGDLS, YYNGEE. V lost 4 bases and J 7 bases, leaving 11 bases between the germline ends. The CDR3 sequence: CASSSLAPGYTF. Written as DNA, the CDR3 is TGTGCCAGCAGCTCATTGGCCCCTGGCTACACCTTC.

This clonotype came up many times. The DNA of the CDR3 is TGCGCCAGCAGCCAAGTCCACCTGGGCTGGAAGAGGTCACTGTTTTTT. This encodes CASSQVHLGWKRSLFF. The V call is TRBV4-3, the J call TRBJ1-4; no definite D call. The germline CDR1 and CDR2 sequences are LGHNA and YSLEER. The V end was cut by 1 base, the J end by 13 bases, with 22 bases between. There are 16 residues in the CDR3.

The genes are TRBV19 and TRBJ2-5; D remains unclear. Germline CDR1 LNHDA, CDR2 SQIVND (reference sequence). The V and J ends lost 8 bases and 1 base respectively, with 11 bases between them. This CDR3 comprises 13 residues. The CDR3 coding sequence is TGTGCCAGTCGACCACCCAGCCAAGAGACCCAGTACTTC. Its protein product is CASRPPSQETQYF.

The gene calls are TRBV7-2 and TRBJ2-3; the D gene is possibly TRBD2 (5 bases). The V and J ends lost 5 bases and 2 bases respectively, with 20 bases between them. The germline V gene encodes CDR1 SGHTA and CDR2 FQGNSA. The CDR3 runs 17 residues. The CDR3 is CASSPARGSRDTDTQYF. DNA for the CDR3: TGTGCCAGCAGCCCCGCCCGGGGAAGCCGGGACACAGATACGCAGTATTTT.

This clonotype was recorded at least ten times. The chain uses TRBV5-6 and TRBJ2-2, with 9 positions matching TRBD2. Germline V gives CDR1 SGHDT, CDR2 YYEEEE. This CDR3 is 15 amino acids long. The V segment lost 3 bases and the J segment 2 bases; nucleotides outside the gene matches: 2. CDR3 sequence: CASSSTSGNTGELFF. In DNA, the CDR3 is TGTGCCAGCAGCTCGACTAGCGGTAACACCGGGGAGCTGTTTTTT.

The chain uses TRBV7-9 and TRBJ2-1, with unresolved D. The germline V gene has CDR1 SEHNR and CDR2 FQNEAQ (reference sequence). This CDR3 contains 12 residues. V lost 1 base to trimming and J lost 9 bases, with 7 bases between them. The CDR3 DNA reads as TGTGCCAGCAGCTTAGAGGGAAGTGAGCAGTTCTTC. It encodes CASSLEGSEQFF.

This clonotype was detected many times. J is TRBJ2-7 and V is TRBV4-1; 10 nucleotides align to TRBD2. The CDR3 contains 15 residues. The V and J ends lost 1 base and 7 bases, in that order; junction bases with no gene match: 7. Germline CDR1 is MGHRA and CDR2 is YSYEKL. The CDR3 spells CASSQGRLAGVEQYF. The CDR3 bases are TGCGCCAGCAGCCAAGGGCGTCTAGCGGGGGTAGAGCAGTACTTC.

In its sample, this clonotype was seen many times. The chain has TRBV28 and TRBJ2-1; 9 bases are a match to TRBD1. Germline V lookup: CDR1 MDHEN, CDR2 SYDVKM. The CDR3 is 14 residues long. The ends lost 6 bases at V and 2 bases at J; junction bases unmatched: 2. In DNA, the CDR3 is TGTGCCAGCAGCCGGGACAGGGCCTACAATGAGCAGTTCTTC. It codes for CASSRDRAYNEQFF.

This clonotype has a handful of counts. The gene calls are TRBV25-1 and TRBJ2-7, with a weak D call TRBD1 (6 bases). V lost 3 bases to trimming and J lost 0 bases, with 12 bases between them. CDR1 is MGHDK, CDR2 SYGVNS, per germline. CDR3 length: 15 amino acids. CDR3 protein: CASSDGQRYSYEQYF. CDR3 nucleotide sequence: TGTGCCAGCAGTGATGGACAGAGATACTCCTACGAGCAGTACTTC.

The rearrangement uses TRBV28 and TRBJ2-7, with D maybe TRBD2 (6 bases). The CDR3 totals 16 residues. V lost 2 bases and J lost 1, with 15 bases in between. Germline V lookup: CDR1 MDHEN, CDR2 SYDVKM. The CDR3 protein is CASSLLSRGTSYEQYF. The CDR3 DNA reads TGTGCCAGCAGTTTACTTTCGCGGGGCACATCCTACGAGCAGTACTTC.

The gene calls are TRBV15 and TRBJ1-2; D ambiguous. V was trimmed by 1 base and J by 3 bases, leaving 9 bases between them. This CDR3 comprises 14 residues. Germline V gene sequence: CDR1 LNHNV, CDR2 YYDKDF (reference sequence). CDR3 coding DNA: TGTGCCACCAGCAGAGCTGCCGGAGACTATGGCTACACCTTC. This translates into CATSRAAGDYGYTF. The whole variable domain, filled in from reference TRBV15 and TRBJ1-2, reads DAMVIQNPRYQVTQFGKPVTLSCSQTLNHNVMYWYQQKSSQAPKLLFHYYDKDFNNEADTPDNFQSRRPNTSFCFLDIRSPGLGDTAMYLCATSRAAGDYGYTFGSGTRLTVV.

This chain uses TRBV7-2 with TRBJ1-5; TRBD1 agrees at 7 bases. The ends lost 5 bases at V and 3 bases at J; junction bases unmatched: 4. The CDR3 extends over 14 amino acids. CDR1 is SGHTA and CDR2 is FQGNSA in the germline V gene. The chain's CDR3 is CASSVQGLNQPQHF. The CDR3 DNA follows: TGTGCCAGCAGCGTACAGGGGCTCAATCAGCCCCAGCATTTT.

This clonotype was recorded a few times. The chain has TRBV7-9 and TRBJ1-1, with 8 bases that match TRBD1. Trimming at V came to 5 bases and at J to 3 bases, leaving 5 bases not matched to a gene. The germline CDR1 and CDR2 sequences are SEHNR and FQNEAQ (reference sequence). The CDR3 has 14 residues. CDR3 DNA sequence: TGTGCCAGCAGCCCGGACAGGGTGGACACTGAAGCTTTCTTT. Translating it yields CASSPDRVDTEAFF.